This T cell receptor beta chain comes out of a study of cytomegalovirus exposure and HLA in healthy donors (dated by TCRdb to 2016 to 2017). About the investigation overall: The 666 repertoires of the first cohort and the 120 or so validation repertoires were produced on the same platform, according to a later analysis. The study aimed to test whether signatures of past pathogen exposure could be identified by cataloging public T cell receptors. Besides the first cohort of more than 650 subjects, a separate validation cohort made up of roughly 120 different subjects was used. To predict cytomegalovirus infection status, the study brought together high-throughput TCR immunosequencing, statistical association of individual TCRs with disease status, and machine learning.

The library was produced with the immunoSEQ multiplex PCR assay. The authors' analysis ran thus. A statistical classification framework was developed to diagnose cytomegalovirus status using the catalog of TCR beta chain sequences. TCRdb took over this immuneACCESS table, retaining in-frame rearrangements with V and J assigned. Such tables are incomplete; in checked studies, under half of the missing clones stem from an unresolved V gene, and the remainder is unexplained. V and J calls and clone size come straight from that table; D and trimming were deduced from the DNA. The sample yields 150,000 or so clones; approximately 94% were counted once. The leading ten clones occupy about 1.7% of the sample. V loses 1 base of germline sequence and J loses 11 bases, and the interval between the two ends is 9 bases. Including the terminal cysteine and phenylalanine, the CDR3 comprises 11 residues. The entry retains the CDR3 DNA only, 33 bases that are in frame from base 1. CDR1 and CDR2 are read off the germline V gene (reference sequence) as DFQATT and SNEGSKA.

Separate from the approximately 670-subject first cohort, the validation cohort of about 120 subjects was the group to which the donors belonged. Remarks on this clone: No cognate antigen has been identified for it. No base-level quality is on record; no much larger clone is a single base apart.

What the authors observed across the whole study: The authors suggested that the approach could potentially be extended to other disease states and immunological phenotypes. In both the original and validation cohorts, the classifier was reported to diagnose cytomegalovirus status with high specificity and sensitivity. Subsequent analysis determined that TCRs grouped into clusters in the first cohort also showed a tendency toward co-occurrence across the roughly 110 validation repertoires, and approximately 94% of cluster scores exceeded 0. A total of 150 to 200 TCR beta chains were listed by the study as associated with cytomegalovirus. While some public TCRs were present in many individuals, most TCR sequences turned up only very rarely across donors. Three of the identified cytomegalovirus-associated TCR beta chains were confirmed in vitro to be specific for cytomegalovirus antigens. A later analysis lacked HLA typing for the validation cohort, so it scored co-occurrence in that cohort across all 110 or so repertoires.

The specimen was PBMCs. The sequence joins TRBV20-1 to TRBJ1-5, with the D gene too uncertain to name. This receptor was identified in a man younger than 35 in good health and CMV-seropositive. In nucleotide form, the sequence is TGCAGTGCTAGAGGGCGAGGGACCCAGCATTTT. This gives the protein CSARGRGTQHF.